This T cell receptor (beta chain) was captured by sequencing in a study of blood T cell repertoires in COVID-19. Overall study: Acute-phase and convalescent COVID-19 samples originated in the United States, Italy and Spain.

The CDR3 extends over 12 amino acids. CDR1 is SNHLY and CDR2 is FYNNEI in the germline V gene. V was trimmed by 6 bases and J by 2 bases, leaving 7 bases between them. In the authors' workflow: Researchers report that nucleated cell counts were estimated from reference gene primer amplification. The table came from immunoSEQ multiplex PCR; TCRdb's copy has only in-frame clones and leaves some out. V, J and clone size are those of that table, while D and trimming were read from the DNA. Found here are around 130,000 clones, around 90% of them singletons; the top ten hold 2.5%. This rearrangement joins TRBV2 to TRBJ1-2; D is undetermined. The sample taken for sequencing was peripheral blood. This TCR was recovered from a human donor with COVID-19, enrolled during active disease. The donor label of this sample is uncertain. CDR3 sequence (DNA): TGTGCCAGCAGCCAGGAAAACTATGGCTACACCTTC. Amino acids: CASSQENYGYTF.